The 3 T cell receptor beta chains in this list originate from one sample, sequenced in a study of T cells after yellow fever vaccination (dated by TCRdb to about 2019). The treatment or condition label on this specimen signifies: live attenuated yellow fever vaccine strain. The library was generated by 5' RACE. Sequencing used an Illumina HiSeq 2500. The public reads were reprocessed in TCRdb via fastp at Q25 and MiXCR, keeping in-frame beta chains. Each record represents a unique CDR3 protein, reported with the most common genes and DNA among its rows. The sample table contains a few hundred thousand distinct CDR3 sequences; only one count was recorded for approximately 9% of them. The top ten constitute roughly 18% of the sample. This specimen consisted of PBMCs, obtained on the day of the first yellow fever vaccination. All receptors come from a man aged 18-30 years who received the YFV17D yellow fever vaccine.

The V and J genes are TRBV11-2 and TRBJ2-3; D may be TRBD2 (7 bases). This CDR3 has 16 amino acids. Per the germline V gene, CDR1 is SGHAT and CDR2 is FQNNGV. V lost 1 base to trimming and J lost 1 base, with 12 bases between them. The CDR3 region has the DNA TGTGCCAGCAGCTTAGGTCGGGGGGCAGGCACAGATACGCAGTATTTT. It encodes CASSLGRGAGTDTQYF.

The rearrangement uses TRBV2 and TRBJ2-5; 9 bases map to TRBD2. The CDR3 covers 14 residues. Unmatched junction bases numbered 4, after V lost 3 bases and J lost 5 bases. CDR1 is SNHLY and CDR2 is FYNNEI in the germline V gene. The CDR3 DNA follows: TGTGCCAGCAGTGATGCGCGGGGGGGTGAGACCCAGTACTTC. Its protein is CASSDARGGETQYF.

This clonotype was counted a few times. The V and J genes are TRBV11-3 and TRBJ2-2; perhaps TRBD2 as D (6 bases). The CDR3 loop spans 16 amino acids. The V end was cut by 2 bases, the J end by 0 bases, with 10 bases between. Germline CDR1 and CDR2: SGHNT and YENEEA. CDR3 DNA sequence: TGTGCCAGCAGCTTATCGGAGGGAGCGAACACCGGGGAGCTGTTTTTT. Residues: CASSLSEGANTGELFF.